This T cell receptor delta chain was captured by sequencing in a study of gamma-delta chains in newborns, infants, children. Study background: Microbial exposure reportedly drives polyclonal innate γδ T cell expansion after birth.

TCRdb re-processed the reads using CATT. The table includes 2,500 to 3,500 delta-chain clones, around 2.7% detected once. This CDR3 comprises 25 residues. Germline assignment: CDR1 GEAIGNYY and CDR2 EKD. As concerns this clone: Compared with germline, one end of the junction differs, possibly owing to a read error.

This TCR was sampled from a child who was a newborn, infant or young child, either healthy, febrile or measles-vaccinated (not recorded which). The V and J genes are TRDV2 and TRDJ1, with D unclear. Specimen: blood. The CDR3 loop reads CAFDTVVSRGPREGLNEVRTDKPIF. The CDR3 DNA follows: TGTGCCTTTGACACCGTAGTTTCCAGGGGTCCGCGAGAGGGACTAAACGAGGTCCGCACCGATAAACCCATCTTT.